The sequence of this T cell receptor (beta chain) was determined in a study of blood T cell repertoires in COVID-19. Study context: Samples of COVID-19 (acute and convalescent) were obtained from the United States, Italy and Spain.

Germline V lookup: CDR1 SGHAT, CDR2 FQNNGV. The V segment lost 4 bases and the J segment 6 bases; nucleotides outside the gene matches: 9. The CDR3 covers 15 residues. The table lists this clone with a few counts. Repertoires were generated with immunoSEQ multiplex PCR, while TCRdb's copy carries only in-frame clones and drops some. The table lists 90,000 to 100,000 clones, roughly 86% of them singletons. Material: peripheral blood. The chain links TRBV11-2 to TRBJ2-1; the match to TRBD2 covers 7 bases. The receptor was derived from a man aged 50-59 years with acute or convalescent COVID-19. Here the CDR3 reads CASSSGLWVGNEQFF. The CDR3 DNA reads as TGTGCCAGCAGCTCGGGACTATGGGTCGGCAATGAGCAGTTCTTC.